This T cell receptor (beta chain) was retrieved from a study of response to subunit inactivated influenza vaccine. Study-wide points: There was a suggestion from the authors that each seasonal influenza vaccination recruits few new T cells.

In regard to this clonotype: Its specificity is unknown.

Via MiXCR, TCRdb re-called the RT-PCR reads, giving one row per CDR3 protein. The sample holds more than 700,000 distinct CDR3 sequences, over 20% seen once. Germline V gene data show CDR1 as MDHEN and CDR2 as SYDVKM. The CDR3 has 15 amino acids. J was trimmed by 0 bases and V by 6 bases; bases with no gene match: 4. V gene TRBV28 combines with J gene TRBJ1-5, with TRBD1 matching 8 bases. This clonotype was sampled from a man between 50 and 59 years old who received an inactivated influenza vaccine. Here the sequenced sample was PBMCs from blood, taken less than 6 days after vaccination. CDR3 in amino acids: CASSMGQASNQPQHF. The CDR3 DNA follows: TGTGCCAGCAGCATGGGACAGGCTAGCAATCAGCCCCAGCATTTT.